This T cell receptor (beta chain) stems from a study of shared clonotypes between healthy human individuals. The table came from immunoSEQ multiplex PCR; TCRdb's copy has only in-frame clones and leaves some out. The profile shows about a million clones, 60% to 80% of them singletons. V shed 3 bases, J shed 4 bases, and the junction held 4 bases outside the gene matches. This CDR3 contains 15 residues. The V gene's germline CDR1 is SGHNT and CDR2 YYREEE (reference sequence). The sequence derives from a man aged 18 to 30 in good health. Some clones in this sample may be carry-over from other donors' samples. Sequencing was done on a sample of memory CD4+ T cells from PBMCs. Subset specified: CD45RA-negative fraction. The chain uses TRBV5-4 and TRBJ2-5, with 12 bases aligning to TRBD2. The CDR3 reads CASSSGLAGLETQYF. CDR3 DNA sequence: TGTGCCAGCAGCTCCGGACTAGCGGGATTAGAGACCCAGTACTTC.